This TCR beta chain was observed in a study of blood T cell repertoires in COVID-19. In the study overall: Specimens from acute and convalescent COVID-19 originated in the United States, Italy and Spain. Sources were T cells, B-cell-depleted T cells, or PBMCs; the material itself was cDNA or gDNA.

V shed 4 bases, J shed 8 bases, and the junction held 11 bases outside the gene matches. The CDR3 runs 16 residues. CDR1 is LGHDT, CDR2 YNNKEL, per germline (reference sequence). Authors' analysis steps: Counts of nucleated cells, estimated from reference gene primer amplification, were obtained. Only in-frame clones appear in the TCRdb table, and some are missing; sequencing was by immunoSEQ multiplex PCR. V, J and clone size are taken as reported in that table, and D and trimming were inferred from the DNA itself. The table has over 450,000 clones, about 89% seen once. Material for sequencing was peripheral blood. The chain has TRBV3-1 (or the pseudogene TRBV3-2) and TRBJ1-4, with 9 bases lining up with TRBD1. The origin of this receptor is a woman between 50 and 59 years old with COVID-19, enrolled during active disease. CDR3 in DNA: TGTGCCAGCAGCCTAGAACCGGGACAGGGAAACGAAAAACTGTTTTTT. Translated: CASSLEPGQGNEKLFF.